This T cell receptor beta chain is drawn from a study of sequential checkpoint blockade in melanoma. Germline CDR1 and CDR2: SNHLY and FYNNEI. V dropped 4 bases and J dropped 6; count of bases not matched to a gene: 4. This CDR3 is 14 amino acids long. Treatment of the sample: randomized to nivolumab then ipilimumab (arm A) or the reverse (arm B). DNA-damaging chemotherapy had not been given to any patient beforehand. PBMC sorting kept live CD3+CD8+ cells without CD19 or CD56. Produced via immunoSEQ multiplex PCR; TCRdb's table is partial and in-frame only. The sample consists of 14,000 or so clones, around half of them appearing once.

The chain couples TRBV2 to TRBJ1-5; 9 positions agree with TRBD1. The material was CD8+ T cells sorted from blood (inferred from file names), obtained from a patient given nivolumab and ipilimumab in sequence. The TCR was taken from a human donor with melanoma. The CDR3 DNA follows: TGTGCCAGCAGTGTTGGGACAGGGTTTCAGCCCCAGCATTTT. This encodes CASSVGTGFQPQHF.